These T cell receptor beta chains were read from a single sample in a study of cytomegalovirus exposure and HLA in healthy donors. The repertoire was sequenced with immunoSEQ multiplex PCR; TCRdb's copy has only in-frame clones and lacks some. The data show about 63,000 clones, around 89% seen once. Sequenced sample: PBMCs. All receptors come from a woman in her late teens or twenties in good health and CMV-seronegative. Both conserved end residues are part of each CDR3.

J gene: TRBJ2-6; V gene: TRBV19; CDR3 protein: CASSPGQGASGANVLTF
J gene: TRBJ1-2; V gene: TRBV2; CDR3 protein: CASKKGDTTNYGYTF
J gene: TRBJ2-5; V gene: TRBV7-9; CDR3 protein: CASSGQGVRETQYF
J gene: TRBJ2-1; V gene: TRBV5-1; CDR3 protein: CASSLSGRGDEQFF
J gene: TRBJ2-7; V gene: TRBV5-1; CDR3 protein: CASSPETSRFYEQYF
J gene: TRBJ1-5; V gene: TRBV7-2; CDR3 protein: CASSYSRASNQPQHF
J gene: TRBJ1-5; V gene: TRBV11-2; CDR3 protein: CASSGGTGDGNQPQHF
J gene: TRBJ2-4; V gene: TRBV27; CDR3 protein: CASSPRLGSRVGQYF
J gene: TRBJ2-7; V gene: TRBV6-5; CDR3 protein: CASSYSAGENEQYF
J gene: TRBJ2-7; V gene: TRBV11-2; CDR3 protein: CASSQLRTGRIYEQYF
J gene: TRBJ1-1; V gene: TRBV30; CDR3 protein: CAGTGYGEAFF
J gene: TRBJ1-1; V gene: TRBV7-9; CDR3 protein: CASSLVSGTDSVTEAFF
J gene: TRBJ2-3; V gene: TRBV19; CDR3 protein: CASRRTSGGATDTQYF
J gene: TRBJ1-5; V gene: TRBV28; CDR3 protein: CATRESHQPQHF
J gene: TRBJ1-2; V gene: TRBV30; CDR3 protein: CAWSAGIGGYTF
J gene: TRBJ2-1; V gene: TRBV7-9; CDR3 protein: CASSSLALTYNEQFF
J gene: TRBJ2-1; V gene: TRBV27; CDR3 protein: CASSATGVAGQFF
J gene: TRBJ2-3; V gene: TRBV4-2; CDR3 protein: CASSHSGHPILVSDTQYF
J gene: TRBJ1-4; V gene: TRBV18; CDR3 protein: CASSQGWSNEKLFF
J gene: TRBJ2-5; V gene: TRBV28; CDR3 protein: CASRRGPQETQYF
J gene: TRBJ1-4; V gene: TRBV28; CDR3 protein: CASSPWTGITSNEKLFF
J gene: TRBJ1-5; V gene: TRBV28; CDR3 protein: CASSFRDRGLQPQHF
J gene: TRBJ1-5; V gene: TRBV2; CDR3 protein: CASSVGQSGQPQHF
J gene: TRBJ2-7; V gene: TRBV2; CDR3 protein: CASRYRLSYEQYF
J gene: TRBJ2-7; V gene: TRBV6-5; CDR3 protein: CASRASGLLNYEQYF
J gene: TRBJ2-7; V gene: TRBV5-4; CDR3 protein: CASSLDIGGQYEQYF
J gene: TRBJ1-5; V gene: TRBV19; CDR3 protein: CAGSDRGGNQPQHF